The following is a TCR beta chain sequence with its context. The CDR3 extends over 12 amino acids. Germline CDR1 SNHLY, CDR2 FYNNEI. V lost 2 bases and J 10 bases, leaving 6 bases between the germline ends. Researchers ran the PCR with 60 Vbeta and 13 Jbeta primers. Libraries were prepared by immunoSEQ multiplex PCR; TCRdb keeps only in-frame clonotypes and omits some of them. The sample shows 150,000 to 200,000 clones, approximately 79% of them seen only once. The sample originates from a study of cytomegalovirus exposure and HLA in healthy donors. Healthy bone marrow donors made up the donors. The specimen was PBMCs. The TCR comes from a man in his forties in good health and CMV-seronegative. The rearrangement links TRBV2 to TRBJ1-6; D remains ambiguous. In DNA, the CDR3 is TGTGCCAGCAGTGAAAGCCTATCACCCCTCCACTTT. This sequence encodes CASSESLSPLHF.